Listed below are T cell receptor beta chains from one sample, sequenced in a study of cytomegalovirus exposure and HLA in healthy donors. Assay: immunoSEQ multiplex PCR; the TCRdb copy retains only in-frame clones and omits some. The table has 85,000 to 130,000 clones, around 80% seen once. Source material: PBMCs. The receptors shown here come from a male donor in good health and CMV-seropositive. Each CDR3 is given with its conserved first and last residue. D genes are given only for firm matches. Where a row states a size, it is once, few, many or the class of an expanded clone; other rows omit it.

>.|TRBJ2-1|.|TRBV6-5
TGTGCCAGCAGTTACTCTGGGGCGGTTTACAATGAGCAGTTCTTC
CASSYSGAVYNEQFF
>.|TRBJ2-7|TRBD1|TRBV4-1
TGCGCCAGCAGCCGAGACAGGGGAGCTGGCGAGCAGTACTTC
CASSRDRGAGEQYF
>.|TRBJ1-1|.|TRBV5-4
TGTGCCAGCAGCCCGCAAACGGGGGGGGCTTTCTTT
CASSPQTGGAFF
>few|TRBJ2-7|TRBD1|TRBV4-3
TGCGCCAGCAGCCAGATCGGGACAGGGGACGAGCAGTACTTC
CASSQIGTGDEQYF
>.|TRBJ1-4|.|TRBV18
TGTGCCAGCTCACCAGGGGCTGAAAAACTGTTTTTT
CASSPGAEKLFF
>.|TRBJ1-1|TRBD1|TRBV4-1
TGCGCCAGCAGCCAAACAGGGGGACACACTGAAGCTTTCTTT
CASSQTGGHTEAFF
>.|TRBJ1-1|.|TRBV20-1
TGCAGTGCTACCGACACTGAAGCTTTCTTT
CSATDTEAFF
>.|TRBJ2-1|.|TRBV5-4
TGTGCCAGCAGCGGCGAACTAGAGCAGTTCTTC
CASSGELEQFF
>.|TRBJ1-4|TRBD1|TRBV6-5
TGTGCCAGCAGGAGGGACAGCCCTAATGAAAAACTGTTTTTT
CASRRDSPNEKLFF
>few|TRBJ1-1|.|TRBV4-1
TGCGCCAGCAGCCCCCGAGGCAGGAACACTGAAGCTTTCTTT
CASSPRGRNTEAFF
>.|TRBJ2-2|TRBD1|TRBV6-1
TGTGCCAGCAGTGACCTACAGGGGGTCCCCGGGGAGCTGTTTTTT
CASSDLQGVPGELFF
>.|TRBJ2-2|.|TRBV6-5
TGTGCCAGCAGTTACTCCGGTCCCCTCCCCGGGGAGCTGTTTTTT
CASSYSGPLPGELFF
>.|TRBJ1-5|TRBD1|TRBV28
TGTGCCAGCAGGCCTCACTCCGGGACAGGGGGCGGCCAGCCCCAGCATTTT
CASRPHSGTGGGQPQHF
>.|TRBJ1-1|TRBD1|TRBV30
TGTGCCTATAACAGGGGACGAAGGGTTAGGGACACTGAAGCTTTCTTT
CAYNRGRRVRDTEAFF
>.|TRBJ2-7|.|TRBV6-5
TGTGCCAGCAGTTACTCGAGCATCTACTACGAGCAGTACTTC
CASSYSSIYYEQYF
>once|TRBJ2-7|.|TRBV9
TGTGCCAGCAGCGTAGAGGAAGGAGCCTACGAGCAGTACTTC
CASSVEEGAYEQYF
>.|TRBJ2-1|TRBD2|TRBV29-1
TGCAGCGTTATAACTAGCGGGGGCAATGAGCAGTTCTTC
CSVITSGGNEQFF
>once|TRBJ2-7|TRBD2|TRBV6-7
TGTGCCAGCAGACCCGGGACTAGCGGGGATGAGCAGTACTTC
CASRPGTSGDEQYF
>.|TRBJ2-5|.|TRBV19
TGTGCCAGTAGTATAGCATCGAGGCGCCAAGAGACCCAGTACTTC
CASSIASRRQETQYF
>few|TRBJ1-4|.|TRBV7-9
TGTGCCAGCAGCGATGTCCAGAATGAAAAACTGTTTTTT
CASSDVQNEKLFF